This is a list of T cell receptor beta chains from one sample in a study of blood T cell repertoires in COVID-19. Data came from immunoSEQ multiplex PCR; TCRdb stores just in-frame clones and leaves some out. The table shows around 190,000 clones, with about 87% occurring only once. Sequencing input: PBMCs or T cells enriched from blood (not recorded which). Receptors originate from a man in his late teens or twenties with acute COVID-19. CDR3s include the opening cysteine and the closing phenylalanine or tryptophan. Each record gives: J gene, D gene, V gene, clone size, CDR3 DNA, CDR3 protein. The D gene is left open where the match is weak. Not every row has a clone size; where given, it reads once, few, many or a size class.

>TRBJ2-3|-|TRBV7-2|few
TGTGCCAGCAGCTTAGGGAGCGTTTCTAGCACAGATACGCAGTATTTT
CASSLGSVSSTDTQYF
>TRBJ2-1|TRBD2|TRBV19|-
TGTGCCAGTAGTTCTCCTAGCGGGAGCTCCTACAATGAGCAGTTCTTC
CASSSPSGSSYNEQFF
>TRBJ2-7|TRBD1|TRBV3-1/TRBV3-2|-
TGTGCCAGCAGCCAAGAAGGTGTGGGGGGACAGGTCTCCTACGAGCAGTACTTC
CASSQEGVGGQVSYEQYF
>TRBJ1-2|-|TRBV7-9|-
TGTGCCAGCAGCCGTCCAGGGGCCGGCTATGGCTACACCTTC
CASSRPGAGYGYTF
>TRBJ2-4|-|TRBV21-1|-
TGTGCCAGCAGCAAAGAAGGGGACTTGCGGGAGTCGAGAAACATTCAGTACTTC
CASSKEGDLRESRNIQYF
>TRBJ1-2|TRBD1|TRBV6-5|-
TGTGCCAGCAGATCAGGGGGCGCAAACTATGGCTACACCTTC
CASRSGGANYGYTF
>TRBJ2-7|TRBD1|TRBV9|-
TGTGCCAGCAGCGTAGACGGCAGGGGGCTCGCCTACGAGCAGTACTTC
CASSVDGRGLAYEQYF
>TRBJ1-2|-|TRBV19|-
TGTGCCAGTAGTATAGATGACTCGGAGACTAACTATGGCTACACCTTC
CASSIDDSETNYGYTF
>TRBJ1-3|TRBD1|TRBV7-6|-
TGTGCCAGCAGCGGCAAGACAGGGACCCTTAACACCATATATTTT
CASSGKTGTLNTIYF
>TRBJ2-2|TRBD2|TRBV6-2/TRBV6-3|-
TGTGCCAGCAGTACGACTAGCGGGAGGGAGAACACCGGGGAGCTGTTTTTT
CASSTTSGRENTGELFF
>TRBJ2-6|-|TRBV7-9|few
TGTGCCAGCAGCTTGAGTGACTCTGGGGCCAACGTCCTGACTTTC
CASSLSDSGANVLTF
>TRBJ2-1|-|TRBV3-1/TRBV3-2|once
TGTGCCAGCAGCCAAAGCCAGGTATACAATGAGCAGTTCTTC
CASSQSQVYNEQFF
>TRBJ2-1|-|TRBV19|-
TGTGCCAGTAGTATAACTAGCAGGAATGAGCAGTTCTTC
CASSITSRNEQFF
>TRBJ2-2|TRBD1|TRBV2|-
TGTGCCAGCAGGGGACAGGGGTCCGGGGAGCTGTTTTTT
CASRGQGSGELFF
>TRBJ2-2|TRBD1|TRBV5-6|-
TGTGCCAGCAGCTTGCAGGGGGCGAAGGCCGGGGAGCTGTTTTTT
CASSLQGAKAGELFF
>TRBJ1-1|-|TRBV5-1|-
TGCGCCAGCAGCTTCCAGGGAGGTATGAACACTGAAGCTTTCTTT
CASSFQGGMNTEAFF
>TRBJ2-5|TRBD2|TRBV19|-
TGTGCCAGTAGTCCTCCGGGAGGGTACCGGAAGACCCAGTACTTC
CASSPPGGYRKTQYF
>TRBJ1-6|-|TRBV18|-
TGTGCCAGCTCCGCCTGGGACTCTTTGGGTATAACACCCCTCCACTTT
CASSAWDSLGITPLHF
>TRBJ2-6|-|TRBV3-1/TRBV3-2|-
TGTGCCAGCAGCCGTACAGGCCTCTCTGGGGCCAACGTCCTGACTTTC
CASSRTGLSGANVLTF
>TRBJ2-5|TRBD2|TRBV29-1|-
TGCAGCGCCGGACTAGTCACGGAGACCCAGTACTTC
CSAGLVTETQYF
>TRBJ2-1|TRBD2|TRBV7-9|-
TGTGCCAGCAGGGGAGGACTAGCGGCGTACAATGAGCAGTTCTTC
CASRGGLAAYNEQFF
>TRBJ1-1|TRBD1|TRBV7-8|-
TGTGCCAGCAGCTCTACAGGGGTGCTAGACACTGAAGCTTTCTTT
CASSSTGVLDTEAFF